Each of the 29 T cell receptor beta chains below was sequenced from the same sample in a study of blood T cell repertoires in COVID-19. TCRdb's copy holds only in-frame clones and misses some; the assay was immunoSEQ multiplex PCR. The profile shows more than 250,000 clones, roughly 85% of them singletons. The sample was peripheral blood. The origin of the receptors is a man aged 60-69 years who had recovered from COVID-19.

The rearrangement joins TRBV5-1 to TRBJ1-1; TRBD1 is a possible D gene (5 bases). Trimming shortened V by 5 bases and J by 3 bases, and 11 bases separated the two germline ends. CDR1 is SGHRS and CDR2 is YFSETQ in the germline V gene. This CDR3 is 13 amino acids long. The CDR3 nucleotides read TGCGCCAGCAGACGACAGCCGGACACTGAAGCTTTCTTT. It specifies CASRRQPDTEAFF.

This clone was observed a handful of times. The chain carries TRBV24-1 and TRBJ1-5; the D is unclear. CDR3 length: 14 amino acids. Per the germline V gene, CDR1 is KGHDR and CDR2 is SFDVKD. V was pared by 7 bases and J by 4 bases, with 13 bases between. The CDR3 protein is CATSVSVWNQPQHF. The CDR3 nucleotides are TGTGCCACCAGCGTTTCAGTATGGAATCAGCCCCAGCATTTT.

This clone was seen just once. The chain joins TRBV19 to TRBJ1-5; 8 nucleotides line up with TRBD1. V gave up 3 bases and J gave up 2 bases; unmatched junction bases: 9. CDR3 length: 17 amino acids. The germline CDR1 and CDR2 sequences are LNHDA and SQIVND (reference sequence). CDR3: CASSIGTGRIGNQPQHF. CDR3 DNA: TGTGCCAGTAGTATCGGGACAGGACGGATTGGCAATCAGCCCCAGCATTTT.

The gene calls are TRBV6-1 and TRBJ1-5; weak D call: TRBD1 (6 bases). V lost 4 bases, J lost 0 bases, and 19 bases lay in between. This CDR3 contains 18 residues. The germline CDR1 and CDR2 sequences are MNHNS and SASEGT. The CDR3 region has the DNA TGTGCCAGCAGTGGGGGGGGAGGGGGGAAAAATAGCAATCAGCCCCAGCATTTT. Residues: CASSGGGGGKNSNQPQHF.

The CDR3 loop reads CSVLTTGNTIYF. CDR3 sequence (DNA): TGCAGCGTTCTAACTACGGGAAACACCATATATTTT. The chain uses TRBV29-1 and TRBJ1-3, with D uncertain. Trimming removed 5 bases at V and 4 bases at J, with 9 bases between. Germline loops: CDR1 SQVTM, CDR2 ANQGSEA. There are 12 residues in the CDR3. Looking up the rest from reference TRBV29-1 and TRBJ1-3 gives the full variable domain: SAVISQKPSRDICQRGTSLTIQCQVDSQVTMMFWYRQQPGQSLTLIATANQGSEATYESGFVIDKFPISRPNLTFSTLTVSNMSPEDSSIYLCSVLTTGNTIYFGEGSWLTVV.

J is TRBJ2-1 and V is TRBV25-1; 8 bases match TRBD2. The V gene end was trimmed by 3 bases and the J gene end by 0 bases; junction bases not matched to a gene: 1. Per the germline V gene, CDR1 is MGHDK and CDR2 is SYGVNS. The CDR3 is made up of 15 amino acids. CDR3 protein: CASSESGSSYNEQFF. CDR3 nucleotide sequence: TGTGCCAGCAGTGAGAGCGGGAGCTCCTACAATGAGCAGTTCTTC.

This clone was found once. The chain recombines TRBV6-5 with TRBJ2-2; 10 bases line up with TRBD2. Germline V gene sequence: CDR1 MNHEY, CDR2 SVGAGI. The CDR3 is 15 residues long. Trimming cost V 5 bases and J 4 bases; bases outside gene matches: 4. The CDR3 DNA reads TGTGCCAGCAGTAAAAGCGGGAGGGCCACCGGGGAGCTGTTTTTT. It yields the protein CASSKSGRATGELFF.

This clone was recorded only once. The rearrangement uses TRBV12-5 and TRBJ2-1; 7 nucleotides line up with TRBD2. The CDR3 sequence is 15 residues long. With V trimmed by 1 base and J by 10 bases, 10 bases remained unmatched. The germline CDR1 and CDR2 sequences are LGHNT and FRNRAP. CDR3 in DNA: TGTGCTAGTGGTTTGGCACAAAACACGGGGGGAGAGCAGTTCTTC. It codes for CASGLAQNTGGEQFF.

The rearrangement joins TRBV15 to TRBJ2-7; no definite D call. The germline V and J ends were trimmed by 3 bases and 3 bases, with 15 bases remaining between them. Germline V gene data show CDR1 as LNHNV and CDR2 as YYDKDF (reference sequence). The CDR3 is 15 amino acids. This chain's CDR3 is CATSSPPAYLYEQYF. The CDR3 coding sequence is TGTGCCACCAGCAGCCCGCCCGCCTACCTCTACGAGCAGTACTTC.

The CDR3: CASSQQGAMTEAFF. CDR3 nucleotide sequence: TGTGCCAGCAGCCAGCAGGGGGCTATGACTGAAGCTTTCTTT. The V gene is TRBV4-2, the J gene TRBJ1-1; 8 nucleotides match TRBD1. J lost 5 bases, V lost 3 bases, and 5 bases had no gene match. The CDR3 is 14 residues long. Germline V gene data show CDR1 as LGHNA and CDR2 as YNFKEQ.

This clone was counted only a few times. The chain joins TRBV11-2 to TRBJ2-7, with D possibly matching TRBD1 (5 bases). Germline V gene lookup returns CDR1 SGHAT and CDR2 FQNNGV. There are 15 residues in the CDR3. V was shortened by 1 base and J by 1 base, with 11 bases between the two germline ends. The CDR3 here is CASSLAQQASYEQYF. CDR3 bases: TGTGCCAGCAGCTTAGCCCAACAGGCTTCCTACGAGCAGTACTTC.

The rearrangement links TRBV6-4 to TRBJ1-1; TRBD1 matches at 9 bases. Germline CDR1 and CDR2: MRHNA and SNTAGT. Losses at the gene ends were 3 bases for V and 1 base for J; bases not matched to a gene: 0. The CDR3 consists of 14 residues. The CDR3 reads CASSETGGNTEAFF. The CDR3 nucleotides are TGTGCCAGCAGTGAGACAGGGGGGAACACTGAAGCTTTCTTT.

V usage is TRBV7-9 and J usage is TRBJ2-7; D unclear. CDR3 length equals 13 residues. V was shortened by 5 bases and J by 2 bases, with 10 bases between the two germline ends. Looked up from germline, CDR1 is SEHNR and CDR2 is FQNEAQ (reference sequence). CDR3 DNA: TGTGCCAGCAGCCCTAGTGGAACCTACGAGCAGTACTTC. This encodes CASSPSGTYEQYF.

The J gene is TRBJ1-1, the V gene TRBV6-5; no clear D gene. Germline V gene data show CDR1 as MNHEY and CDR2 as SVGAGI. The CDR3 contains 13 residues. Trimming cost V 6 bases and J 0 bases, with 8 bases left between them. CDR3 coding DNA: TGTGCCAGCAGGAGGTCCCTGAACACTGAAGCTTTCTTT. It codes for CASRRSLNTEAFF.

The chain links TRBV19 to TRBJ1-5; 8 nucleotides agree with TRBD1. The germline V gene encodes CDR1 LNHDA and CDR2 SQIVND (reference sequence). Unmatched junction bases numbered 9, after V lost 4 bases and J lost 1 base. The CDR3 has 17 amino acids. The CDR3 loop is CASSRAGGRGSNQPQHF. The CDR3, as DNA: TGTGCCAGTAGTAGGGCAGGGGGCAGGGGCAGCAATCAGCCCCAGCATTTT.

CDR3 in DNA: TGTGCCAGCAGCCGCGGCGGCGTTATCACAGATACGCAGTATTTT. As protein: CASSRGGVITDTQYF. V gene TRBV3-1 (or the pseudogene TRBV3-2) combines with J gene TRBJ2-3; D unresolved. The ends were cut back, 4 bases at V and 2 bases at J, with 13 bases in the middle. CDR1 is LGHDT, CDR2 YNNKEL, per germline (reference sequence). The CDR3 runs to 15 residues.

This chain joins TRBV7-2 and TRBJ2-7; 10 positions agree with TRBD2. Unmatched junction bases numbered 7, after V lost 3 bases and J lost 2 bases. The CDR3 length is 16 residues. Germline CDR1 is SGHTA and CDR2 is FQGNSA. As DNA, the CDR3 is TGTGCCAGCAGCTTTGTAGGACTAGCGGAGACCTACGAGCAGTACTTC. Protein product: CASSFVGLAETYEQYF.

The chain couples TRBV30 to TRBJ1-5; D is uncertain. Germline V lookup: CDR1 GTSNPN, CDR2 SVGIG (reference sequence). This CDR3 has 13 residues. V was clipped by 0 bases and J by 6 bases, with 9 bases between them. The CDR3 nucleotides are TGTGCCTGGAGTGTCGGAGAGACTCAGCCCCAGCATTTT. Its protein is CAWSVGETQPQHF.

The chain employs TRBV3-1 (or the pseudogene TRBV3-2) and TRBJ1-1, with 9 bases fitting TRBD1. Unmatched junction bases numbered 3, after V lost 3 bases and J lost 1 base. Germline CDR1 reads LGHDT; CDR2 reads YNNKEL (reference sequence). The CDR3 covers 15 residues. The CDR3 DNA is TGTGCCAGCAGCCATAGGACAGGGGCGAACACTGAAGCTTTCTTT. Translation: CASSHRTGANTEAFF.

The V gene is TRBV7-8, the J gene TRBJ2-1; D is uncertain. Deletions cut 7 bases from V and 6 bases from J, with 13 bases between. Germline values: CDR1 SGHVS, CDR2 FQNEAQ. The length of the CDR3 is 13 residues. The CDR3 is CASIPGEANEQFF. The CDR3 region has the DNA TGTGCCAGCATCCCCGGTGAGGCCAATGAGCAGTTCTTC.

This sequence joins TRBV27 and TRBJ2-7, with TRBD1 identical over 8 bases. This CDR3 spans 14 amino acids. V was clipped by 5 bases and J by 3 bases; unmatched bases: 6. Germline assignment: CDR1 MNHEY and CDR2 SMNVEV (reference sequence). CDR3 loop: CASSPTGVFYEQYF. In nucleotides, the CDR3 is TGTGCCAGCAGTCCGACAGGGGTTTTCTACGAGCAGTACTTC.

J is TRBJ1-4 and V is TRBV28; possibly TRBD1 for D (5 bases). V was pared by 2 bases and J by 8 bases, with 12 bases between. The length of the CDR3 is 14 residues. Germline V gene data show CDR1 as MDHEN and CDR2 as SYDVKM. The CDR3 spells CASSLPRVEEKLFF. Here the CDR3 DNA reads TGTGCCAGCAGTTTACCCAGGGTGGAAGAAAAACTGTTTTTT.

This clone has just one count. V and J are TRBV23-1 and TRBJ1-6, with a tentative D call TRBD1 (5 bases). TRBV23-1 is noted as an ORF with a role that remains uncertain. The CDR3 has 18 amino acids. Trimming removed 0 bases from V and 7 bases from J, with 19 bases in between. CDR3 in amino acids: CASSQSGIDGGMNSPLHF. The CDR3 DNA sequence: TGCGCCAGCAGTCAATCGGGGATTGACGGGGGGATGAATTCACCCCTCCACTTT.

The genes are TRBV5-1 and TRBJ2-7; 7 bases map to TRBD1. V shed 2 bases, J shed 1 base, and the junction held 9 bases outside the gene matches. The CDR3 is 16 residues long. Germline V gene lookup returns CDR1 SGHRS and CDR2 YFSETQ. The CDR3 bases are TGCGCCAGCAGCTTACAAGGGGGCGCCGGGTCCTACGAGCAGTACTTC. The encoded protein is CASSLQGGAGSYEQYF.

This clone was seen just once. The chain recombines TRBV27 with TRBJ1-4, with D possibly TRBD1 on 5 matching bases. The germline V gene encodes CDR1 MNHEY and CDR2 SMNVEV (reference sequence). Trimming pared 6 bases from V and 8 bases from J, leaving 19 bases between. The CDR3 extends over 15 amino acids. CDR3 amino acids: CASRSPWQGKEKLFF. CDR3 DNA: TGTGCCAGCAGAAGTCCTTGGCAGGGTAAAGAAAAACTGTTTTTT.

The chain has TRBV5-6 and TRBJ1-5, with 8 nucleotides matching TRBD1. The CDR3 runs to 17 residues. The V gene's germline CDR1 is SGHDT and CDR2 YYEEEE. Trimming removed 1 base from V and 3 bases from J; junction bases left unmatched: 9. The DNA of the CDR3 is TGTGCCAGCAGCTTGCGGGCGGGACAGGAGACCAATCAGCCCCAGCATTTT. Its translation: CASSLRAGQETNQPQHF.

The rearrangement joins TRBV28 to TRBJ2-7, with 7 bases fitting TRBD2. Germline loops: CDR1 MDHEN, CDR2 SYDVKM. Germline trimming cut 6 bases from V and 1 base from J; bases unmatched to any gene: 6. The CDR3 is 14 residues long. The CDR3 sequence is CASSGGGGSYEQYF. The CDR3 region has the DNA TGTGCCAGCAGCGGCGGGGGAGGATCCTACGAGCAGTACTTC.

The chain has TRBV4-2 and TRBJ2-2; 11 positions match TRBD2. This CDR3 comprises 16 residues. Germline CDR1 and CDR2: LGHNA and YNFKEQ. The V gene end was trimmed by 1 base and the J gene end by 5 bases; junction bases not matched to a gene: 3. CDR3 amino acids: CASSQGTSGPTGELFF. Here the CDR3 DNA reads TGTGCCAGCAGCCAAGGGACTAGCGGGCCTACCGGGGAGCTGTTTTTT.

The rearrangement links TRBV6-2 or TRBV6-3 to TRBJ2-5; D is uncertain. Trimming pared 3 bases from V and 2 bases from J, leaving 16 bases between. This CDR3 is 16 amino acids long. Germline CDR1 reads MNHEY; CDR2 reads SVGEGT. The chain's CDR3 is CASSYVDWPDQETQYF. The CDR3 coding sequence is TGTGCCAGCAGTTATGTTGATTGGCCAGATCAAGAGACCCAGTACTTC.